The next 12 T cell receptor beta chains were all read from a single sample in a study of blood T cells in healthy people across ages. For the second PCR, which ran for 7 to 11 cycles, a sample-barcoded 5' primer and a J-beta primer mix were used. Each CDR3 protein is one row after TCRdb ran MiXCR on the 5' RACE reads. Among 650,000 to 1,000,000 distinct CDR3 sequences, under 40% were seen once, and the ten largest hold 13%. The source material was blood. The receptors stem from a man aged 18 to 30 in good health.

Concerning this clonotype itself: A much larger clone sits a single nucleotide away, making a read error possible. The chain joins TRBV10-3 to TRBJ2-1; 11 nucleotides align to TRBD2. Germline V lookup: CDR1 ENHRY, CDR2 SYGVKD. This CDR3 comprises 14 residues. Trimming cost V 7 bases and J 13 bases; bases outside gene matches: 12. The CDR3: CAIKPSGGSETQFF. The CDR3 coding sequence is TGTGCCATCAAGCCTAGCGGGGGGTCTGAGACCCAGTTCTTC.

In the case of this clonotype: Since a much larger clone is just one base distant, this may be a read error. The rearrangement joins TRBV5-1 to TRBJ2-5; possible D gene TRBD1, 6 bases. The V end lost 4 bases, the J end lost 11 bases, and 21 bases lay between the germline ends. Germline V gene lookup returns CDR1 SGHRS and CDR2 YFSETQ. The CDR3 is made up of 14 amino acids. CDR3 loop: CASSGDGQNNEQYF. The CDR3 DNA reads as TGCGCCAGCAGCGGGGACGGACAGAACAATGAGCAGTACTTC.

The table lists this clonotype with a few counts. The genes are TRBV4-2 and TRBJ2-3, with D unclear. Germline V lookup: CDR1 LGHNA, CDR2 YNFKEQ. Trimming left V 5 bases short and J 3 bases short, with 9 bases between. CDR3 length equals 13 residues. The CDR3 region is CASSTTITDTQYF. CDR3 sequence (DNA): TGTGCCAGCAGCACAACCATTACAGATACGCAGTATTTT.

The chain links TRBV20-1 to TRBJ2-7; tentative D call: TRBD1 (6 bases). The CDR3 is 16 residues long. V lost 0 bases to trimming and J lost 0 bases, with 15 bases between them. Germline CDR1 is DFQATT and CDR2 is SNEGSKA (reference sequence). CDR3 in amino acids: CSARDPVRGTSYEQYF. For the CDR3, the DNA is TGCAGTGCTAGAGATCCGGTGAGGGGGACCTCCTACGAGCAGTACTTC.

The V and J genes are TRBV19 and TRBJ1-5, with D possibly TRBD1 on 6 matching bases. The CDR3 spans 15 residues. Germline-derived CDR1 and CDR2 are LNHDA and SQIVND (reference sequence). V was trimmed by 1 base and J by 4 bases, leaving 11 bases between them. CDR3 DNA sequence: TGTGCCAGTAGTATAGCCCGACAGGCGAATCAGCCCCAGCATTTT. Its translation is CASSIARQANQPQHF.

This clonotype was observed a handful of times. CDR3 in amino acids: CSVDEDMANYGYTF. CDR3 nucleotide sequence: TGCAGCGTTGATGAGGACATGGCTAACTATGGCTACACCTTC. The J gene is TRBJ1-2, the V gene TRBV29-1, with D maybe TRBD1 (5 bases). Trimming pared 3 bases from V and 0 bases from J, leaving 11 bases between. This CDR3 is 14 amino acids long. Germline V gives CDR1 SQVTM, CDR2 ANQGSEA.

This clonotype was found a few times. V and J are TRBV6-5 and TRBJ1-2; D remains unclear. This CDR3 comprises 17 residues. Germline lookup yields CDR1 MNHEY and CDR2 SVGAGI. Trimming removed 0 bases at V and 4 bases at J, with 18 bases between. The CDR3 reads CASSYSNVGGMVYGYTF. The CDR3, as DNA: TGTGCCAGCAGTTACTCGAATGTTGGAGGAATGGTCTATGGCTACACCTTC.

The chain is built from TRBV12-3 or TRBV12-4 and TRBJ2-2, with 11 bases lining up with TRBD2. The V segment lost 3 bases and the J segment 6 bases; nucleotides outside the gene matches: 3. The CDR3 runs 15 residues. The CDR3 DNA reads as TGTGCCAGCAGTTTTCTAGCGGGGGGTTCCGGGGAGCTGTTTTTT. Translation: CASSFLAGGSGELFF.

This clonotype was observed a few times. The chain links TRBV5-1 to TRBJ2-7; the D gene is possibly TRBD1 (6 bases). V gave up 4 bases and J gave up 2 bases, with 16 bases separating them. Per germline, CDR1 SGHRS and CDR2 YFSETQ. The CDR3 runs to 15 residues. The CDR3 loop is CASSLRSGGPYEQYF. The CDR3 nucleotides read TGCGCCAGCAGCCTCCGGAGTGGGGGCCCCTACGAGCAGTACTTC.

CDR3 sequence reads: CASSRQSPSSYEQYF. In DNA form, the CDR3 reads TGTGCCAGCAGCCGACAGTCCCCGAGCTCCTACGAGCAGTACTTC. The gene calls are TRBV7-9 and TRBJ2-7; perhaps TRBD1 as D (5 bases). Trimming stripped 5 bases from V and 0 bases from J, with 14 bases between. CDR1 is SEHNR and CDR2 is FQNEAQ in the germline V gene (reference sequence). The CDR3 consists of 15 residues.

In this sample, this clonotype turned up a few times. The J gene is TRBJ2-2, the V gene TRBV7-2; 8 nucleotides line up with TRBD2. The CDR3 runs to 15 residues. V lost 3 bases, J lost 4 bases, and 4 bases stayed unmatched. Looked up from germline, CDR1 is SGHTA and CDR2 is FQGNSA. CDR3 sequence (DNA): TGTGCCAGCAGCTTCCGGACTAGCATCACCGGGGAGCTGTTTTTT. Translating it yields CASSFRTSITGELFF.

At least ten counts were recorded for this clonotype. This sequence joins TRBV7-9 and TRBJ2-1, with TRBD1 matching over 8 bases. V lost 4 bases, J lost 9 bases, and 2 bases stayed unmatched. This CDR3 is built from 12 residues. Germline V gene lookup returns CDR1 SEHNR and CDR2 FQNEAQ (reference sequence). In nucleotides, the CDR3 is TGTGCCAGCAGCTCCGACAGGGGTGAGCAGTTCTTC. Translation: CASSSDRGEQFF.